This paragraph reports one TCR beta chain. The antigen it binds to is not known. The junction does not match germline at one end; this may be a read error. Library prep was done by 5' RACE. TCRdb lists the instrument as Illumina HiSeq 2500. A second PCR of about 6 to 11 cycles was run with a J-beta primer mix and a sample-barcoded 5' primer. Each TCR beta cDNA molecule received a unique molecular identifier from a template-switch 5' adaptor carrying 12 random nucleotides. Each sample yielded at least 3 million CDR3-containing paired-end reads. All of the RNA was converted into first-strand cDNA using the Mint cDNA synthesis kit, with a TRBC-specific oligonucleotide serving as the primer. All cDNA was treated with uracil-DNA glycosylase and then went through a first 18-cycle PCR with the universal primers M1SS and BC2_uni_R. For the original study's pipeline: For normalization, 1 million high-quality reads, each with a distinct molecular identifier, were randomly selected from each sample. Reads with shared molecular identifiers were discarded instead of being binned into consensus sequences. CDR3 identification, clonotype clustering and error correction used MiTCR with a Q25 quality threshold and the strictest error-elimination algorithm. A nonparametric unseen species model using Euler transformation provided a lower-bound estimate of total TCR beta diversity. The public sequencing data were trimmed at Q25 with fastp and processed into clonotypes with MiXCR by TCRdb, which kept only in-frame beta chains. Here each entry gathers all rows of one CDR3 protein and keeps the most common genes and DNA. These V and J calls rely on TCRdb rather than the paper's analysis. The sample records fewer than 900,000 distinct CDR3 sequences, about 40% of which are singletons. The ten largest clonotypes hold 20% to 25% of the sample.

This specimen belongs to a study of blood T cells in healthy people across ages (dated by TCRdb to the mid-2010s). For the wider study: In model experiments, template switching captured about one uniquely barcoded TCR beta cDNA molecule for every two T cells. The study measured age-related changes in TCR beta repertoire diversity using deep sequencing normalized with unique cDNA molecular identifiers. The donors were divided into four age groups: young (average around 17 years), middle-aged (about 39), aged (62) and long-lived (around 87). To avoid experimental bias, donors of different ages were distributed randomly across sequencing lanes. Two additional independent replicas of 1 million unique cDNA reads from the same blood draw were analyzed for two donors (one aged 18 to 29 and one aged 80 or older).

From a lookup of the germline V gene, CDR1 and CDR2 are SGHRS and YFSETQ. The CDR3 holds 15 amino acids from the cysteine to the phenylalanine. The kept DNA is CDR3 alone, 45 bases in frame from the first base. Systemically healthy Caucasian individuals from Russia, some 38 in total and aged roughly 6 to 100 years, were included as donors. Roughly 9.5 milliliters of peripheral blood were drawn from each donor into EDTA-treated Vacutainer tubes. PBMCs were isolated by Ficoll-Paque density-gradient centrifugation, with at least 6.5 million obtained per sample. Total RNA was extracted from PBMCs with Trizol reagent, with at least 6 micrograms obtained per sample. The percentages of naive CD45RAhigh/CD27high T cells were determined by flow cytometry on a PBMC aliquot from every donor. Paper-wide results and their limitations: Estimates of total diversity based on one million sequenced T cells were regarded as lower bounds and as underestimates. Compared with the aged group, the long-lived group had more naive CD4+ T cells, fewer expanded clones and increased TCR diversity, suggesting age selection. Observed TCR beta diversity per million T cells fell roughly linearly with age, and a significant reduction was already apparent by age roughly 40. There was a strong correlation between observed TCR beta diversity and the percentage of naive T cells measured by flow cytometry. Because profiling used bulk unsorted PBMCs, naive and antigen-experienced compartments could not be compared conclusively. Donor CMV infection status was unknown, potentially confounding age-related changes in expanded clonotypes.

The sequenced sample consisted of blood. This receptor chain uses TRBV5-1 and TRBJ1-2; the D gene is perhaps TRBD1, from 5 matching bases. The sequence was collected from a woman aged 55-75 years in good health. The CDR3 region has the sequence CASSLARGIDYGYTF. The nucleotides read TGCGCCAGCAGTTTGGCTCGGGGGATCGACTATGGCTACACCTTC.